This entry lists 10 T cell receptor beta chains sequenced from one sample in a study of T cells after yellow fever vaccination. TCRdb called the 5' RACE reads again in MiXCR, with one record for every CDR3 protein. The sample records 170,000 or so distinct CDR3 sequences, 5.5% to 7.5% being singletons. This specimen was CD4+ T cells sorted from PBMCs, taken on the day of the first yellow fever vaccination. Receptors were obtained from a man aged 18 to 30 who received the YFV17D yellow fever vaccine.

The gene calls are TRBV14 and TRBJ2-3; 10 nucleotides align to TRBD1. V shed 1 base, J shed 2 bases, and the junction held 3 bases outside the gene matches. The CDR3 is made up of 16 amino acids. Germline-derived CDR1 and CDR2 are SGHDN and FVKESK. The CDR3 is CASSQGDRGNTDTQYF. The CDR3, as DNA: TGTGCCAGCAGCCAAGGGGACAGGGGAAACACAGATACGCAGTATTTT.

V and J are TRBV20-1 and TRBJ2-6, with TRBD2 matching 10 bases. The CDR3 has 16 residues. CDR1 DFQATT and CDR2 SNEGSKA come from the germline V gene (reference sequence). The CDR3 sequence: CSSGRGRFTGANVLTF. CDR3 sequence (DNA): TGCAGCAGCGGGAGGGGGCGGTTTACTGGGGCCAACGTCCTGACTTTC.

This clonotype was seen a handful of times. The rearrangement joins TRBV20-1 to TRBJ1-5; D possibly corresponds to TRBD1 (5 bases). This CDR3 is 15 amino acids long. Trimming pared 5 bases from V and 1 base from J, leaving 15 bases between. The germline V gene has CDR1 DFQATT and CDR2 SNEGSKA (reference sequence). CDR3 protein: CSASRGGSSNQPQHF. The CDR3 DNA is TGCAGTGCTTCTCGGGGGGGATCGAGCAATCAGCCCCAGCATTTT.

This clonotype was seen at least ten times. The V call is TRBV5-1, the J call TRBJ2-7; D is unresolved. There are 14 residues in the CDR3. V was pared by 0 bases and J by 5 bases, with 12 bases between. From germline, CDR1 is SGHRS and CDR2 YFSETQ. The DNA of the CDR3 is TGCGCCAGCAGCTTGGAGGCTCCTTCAAACGAGCAGTACTTC. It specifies CASSLEAPSNEQYF. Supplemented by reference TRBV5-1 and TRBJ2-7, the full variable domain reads KAGVTQTPRYLIKTRGQQVTLSCSPISGHRSVSWYQQTPGQGLQFLFEYFSETQRNKGNFPGRFSGRQFSNSRSEMNVSTLELGDSALYLCASSLEAPSNEQYFGPGTRLTVT.

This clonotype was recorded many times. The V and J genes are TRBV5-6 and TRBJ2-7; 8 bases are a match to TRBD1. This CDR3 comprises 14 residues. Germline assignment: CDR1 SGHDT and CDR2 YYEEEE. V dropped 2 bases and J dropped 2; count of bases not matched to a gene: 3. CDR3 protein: CASSFGTGAYEQYV. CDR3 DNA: TGTGCCAGCAGCTTTGGGACAGGAGCCTACGAGCAGTACGTC.

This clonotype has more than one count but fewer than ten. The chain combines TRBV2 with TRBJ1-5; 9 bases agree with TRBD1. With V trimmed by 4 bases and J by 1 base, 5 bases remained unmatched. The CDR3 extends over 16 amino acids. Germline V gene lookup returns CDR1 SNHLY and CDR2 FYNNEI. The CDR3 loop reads CASSAGTGLSNQPQHF. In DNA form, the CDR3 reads TGTGCCAGCAGTGCCGGGACAGGGTTAAGCAATCAGCCCCAGCATTTT.

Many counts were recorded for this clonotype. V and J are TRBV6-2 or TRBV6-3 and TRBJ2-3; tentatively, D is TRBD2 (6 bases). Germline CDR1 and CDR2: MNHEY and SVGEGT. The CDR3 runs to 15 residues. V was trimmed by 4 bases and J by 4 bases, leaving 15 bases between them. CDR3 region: CASSLRDAGPDTQYF. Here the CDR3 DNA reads TGTGCCAGCAGTTTGCGGGACGCCGGACCAGATACGCAGTATTTT.

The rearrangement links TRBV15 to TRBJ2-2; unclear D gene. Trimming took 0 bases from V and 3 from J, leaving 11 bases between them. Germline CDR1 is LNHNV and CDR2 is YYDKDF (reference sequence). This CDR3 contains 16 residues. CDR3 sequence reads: CATSRDPLSDTGELFF. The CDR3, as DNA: TGTGCCACCAGCAGAGATCCACTTTCCGACACCGGGGAGCTGTTTTTT.

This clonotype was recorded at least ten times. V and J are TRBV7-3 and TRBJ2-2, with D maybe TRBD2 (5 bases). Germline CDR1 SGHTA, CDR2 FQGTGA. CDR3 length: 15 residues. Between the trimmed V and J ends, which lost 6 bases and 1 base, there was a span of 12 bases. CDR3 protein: CASRPGDRNTGELFF. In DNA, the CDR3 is TGTGCCAGCAGGCCCGGGGATCGGAACACCGGGGAGCTGTTTTTT. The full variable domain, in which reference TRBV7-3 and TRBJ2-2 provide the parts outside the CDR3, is GAGVSQTPSNKVTEKGKYVELRCDPISGHTALYWYRQSLGQGPEFLIYFQGTGAADDSGLPNDRFFAVRPEGSVSTLKIQRTERGDSAVYLCASRPGDRNTGELFFGEGSRLTVL.

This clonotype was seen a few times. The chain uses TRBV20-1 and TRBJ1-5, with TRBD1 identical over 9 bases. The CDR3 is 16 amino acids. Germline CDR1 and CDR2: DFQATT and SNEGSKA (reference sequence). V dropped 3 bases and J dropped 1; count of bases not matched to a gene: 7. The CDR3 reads CSARPSTGGSNQPQHF. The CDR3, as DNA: TGCAGTGCTAGGCCCTCGACAGGGGGGAGCAATCAGCCCCAGCATTTT.